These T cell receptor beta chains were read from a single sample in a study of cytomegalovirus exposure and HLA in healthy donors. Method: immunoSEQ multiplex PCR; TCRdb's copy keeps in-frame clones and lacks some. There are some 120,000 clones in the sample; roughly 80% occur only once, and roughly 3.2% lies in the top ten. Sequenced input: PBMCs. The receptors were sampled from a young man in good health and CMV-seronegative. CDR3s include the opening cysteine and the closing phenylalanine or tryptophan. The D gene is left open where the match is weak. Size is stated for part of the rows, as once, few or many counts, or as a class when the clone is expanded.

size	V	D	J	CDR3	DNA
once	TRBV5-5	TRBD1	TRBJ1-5	CASSRDRLNQPQHF	TGTGCCAGCAGCCGGGACAGACTTAATCAGCCCCAGCATTTT
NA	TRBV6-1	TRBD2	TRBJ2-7	CASSEAGRGRPSPSLYEQYF	TGTGCCAGCAGTGAAGCCGGGAGGGGCCGACCCTCACCGTCCCTTTACGAGCAGTACTTC
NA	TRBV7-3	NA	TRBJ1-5	CASSLGRDQPQHF	TGTGCCAGCAGCTTAGGGAGGGATCAGCCCCAGCATTTT
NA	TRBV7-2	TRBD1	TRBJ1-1	CASSLDRGNTEAFF	TGTGCCAGCAGCTTAGACAGGGGTAACACTGAAGCTTTCTTT
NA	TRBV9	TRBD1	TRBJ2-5	CASSLRQGQETQYF	TGTGCCAGCAGCCTCCGACAGGGGCAAGAGACCCAGTACTTC
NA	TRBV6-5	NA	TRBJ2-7	CASSPDSGSSYEQYF	TGTGCCAGCAGTCCTGATAGCGGAAGCTCCTACGAGCAGTACTTC
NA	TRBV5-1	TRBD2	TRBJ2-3	CASKSGGPDTQYF	TGCGCCAGCAAGAGCGGGGGGCCAGATACGCAGTATTTT
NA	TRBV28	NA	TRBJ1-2	CASSLTGYGYTF	TGTGCCAGCAGTTTAACGGGTTATGGCTACACCTTC
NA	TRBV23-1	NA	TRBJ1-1	CASSQAIEAFF	TGCGCCAGCAGTCAGGCAATTGAAGCTTTCTTT
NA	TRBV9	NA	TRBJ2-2	CASSVVPGSDTGELFF	TGTGCCAGCAGCGTAGTCCCGGGGTCCGACACCGGGGAGCTGTTTTTT
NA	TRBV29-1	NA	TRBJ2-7	CSGTYSGTSYEQYF	TGCAGCGGAACCTATAGCGGAACATCCTACGAGCAGTACTTC
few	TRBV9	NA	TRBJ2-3	CASSLLGPTDTQYF	TGTGCCAGCAGCCTCCTTGGGCCCACAGATACGCAGTATTTT
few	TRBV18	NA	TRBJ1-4	CASSPSLTGGNEKLFF	TGTGCCAGCTCGCCTTCCCTGACAGGTGGGAATGAAAAACTGTTTTTT
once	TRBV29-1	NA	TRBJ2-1	CSVEGWSQGGDEQFF	TGCAGCGTTGAAGGGTGGAGTCAGGGAGGCGATGAGCAGTTCTTC
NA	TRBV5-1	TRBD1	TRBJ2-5	CASSLGQGIEETQYF	TGCGCCAGCAGCCTGGGACAGGGGATCGAAGAGACCCAGTACTTC
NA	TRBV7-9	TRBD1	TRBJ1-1	CASSSPDRANTEAFF	TGTGCCAGCAGCTCCCCCGACAGGGCGAACACTGAAGCTTTCTTT
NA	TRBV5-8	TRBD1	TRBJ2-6	CASSREGGNGANVLTF	TGTGCCAGCAGCCGGGAAGGGGGCAATGGGGCCAACGTCCTGACTTTC
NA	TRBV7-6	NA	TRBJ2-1	CASSLGRGPSYNEQFF	TGTGCCAGCAGCTTAGGGCGGGGGCCTTCCTACAATGAGCAGTTCTTC
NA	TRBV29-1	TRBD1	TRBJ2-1	CSVTGTVPSYNEQFF	TGCAGCGTGACCGGGACAGTACCCTCCTACAATGAGCAGTTCTTC
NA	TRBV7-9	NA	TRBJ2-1	CASSLTNRNSSYNEQFF	TGTGCCAGCAGCCTTACTAACAGGAACAGCTCCTACAATGAGCAGTTCTTC
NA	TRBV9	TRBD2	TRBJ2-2	CASSVTSDTGELFF	TGTGCCAGCAGCGTCACTAGCGACACCGGGGAGCTGTTTTTT
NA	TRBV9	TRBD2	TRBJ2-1	CASSAPVSGYNEQFF	TGTGCCAGCAGCGCCCCCGTTAGCGGGTACAATGAGCAGTTCTTC
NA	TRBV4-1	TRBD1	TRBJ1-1	CASSQGTGQTMNTEAFF	TGCGCCAGCAGCCAAGGGACAGGGCAGACCATGAACACTGAAGCTTTCTTT
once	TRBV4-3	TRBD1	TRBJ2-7	CASSPGQTFGYEQYF	TGCGCCAGCAGCCCGGGACAGACGTTTGGCTACGAGCAGTACTTC
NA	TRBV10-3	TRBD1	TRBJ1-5	CAIKGQGYNQPQHF	TGTGCCATCAAGGGACAGGGCTACAATCAGCCCCAGCATTTT
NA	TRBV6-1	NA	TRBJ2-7	CASSVRVTYEQYF	TGTGCCAGCAGTGTGCGGGTTACCTACGAGCAGTACTTC
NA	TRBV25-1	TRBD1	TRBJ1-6	CASSELGRGNNSPLHF	TGTGCCAGCAGTGAATTGGGCAGGGGGAATAATTCACCCCTCCACTTT
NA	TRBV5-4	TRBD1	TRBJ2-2	CASSEGTGRTGELFF	TGTGCCAGCAGCGAGGGGACAGGGCGCACCGGGGAGCTGTTTTTT
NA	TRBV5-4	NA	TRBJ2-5	CASSLVNKGETQYF	TGTGCCAGCAGCTTGGTAAATAAGGGGGAGACCCAGTACTTC
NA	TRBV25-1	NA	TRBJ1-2	CASSDPPGVVGGYTF	TGTGCCAGCAGTGACCCCCCGGGGGTCGTGGGTGGCTACACCTTC
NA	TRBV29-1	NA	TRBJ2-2	CSGGGPGELFF	TGCAGCGGGGGGGGGCCCGGGGAGCTGTTTTTT
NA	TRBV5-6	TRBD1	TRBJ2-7	CASSHTRTGLFSYEQYF	TGTGCCAGCAGCCATACCCGGACAGGGCTTTTCTCCTACGAGCAGTACTTC
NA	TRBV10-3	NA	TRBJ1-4	CAISDRTGVPNEKLFF	TGTGCCATCAGTGACCGAACGGGGGTACCAAATGAAAAACTGTTTTTT
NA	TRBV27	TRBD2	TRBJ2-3	CASSPKLALLEDTQYF	TGTGCCAGCAGTCCAAAACTAGCGCTGTTGGAAGATACGCAGTATTTT
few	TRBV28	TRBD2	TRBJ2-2	CASRGGTTWSTGELFF	TGTGCCAGCAGGGGGGGGACTACCTGGTCGACCGGGGAGCTGTTTTTT
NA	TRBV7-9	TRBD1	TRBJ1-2	CASSLGQGGGYTF	TGTGCCAGCAGCCTTGGACAGGGAGGGGGCTACACCTTC
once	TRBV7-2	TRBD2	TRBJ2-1	CASSPEGAGVYNEQFF	TGTGCCAGCAGCCCCGAGGGAGCGGGAGTCTACAATGAGCAGTTCTTC
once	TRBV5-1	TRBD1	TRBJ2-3	CASSTRTGRNTQYF	TGCGCCAGCAGCACCCGGACAGGAAGGAATACGCAGTATTTT
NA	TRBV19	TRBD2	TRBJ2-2	CASSIDRGETGELFF	TGTGCCAGTAGTATAGATCGGGGGGAGACCGGGGAGCTGTTTTTT
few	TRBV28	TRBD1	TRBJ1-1	CASVGQRTEAFF	TGTGCCAGCGTGGGACAGAGAACTGAAGCTTTCTTT
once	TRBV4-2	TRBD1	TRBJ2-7	CASSPTGQGYEQYF	TGTGCCAGCAGCCCCACGGGACAGGGCTACGAGCAGTACTTC
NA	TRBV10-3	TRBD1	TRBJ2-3	CAISGRTGGTDTQYF	TGTGCCATCAGTGGACGGACAGGCGGAACAGATACGCAGTATTTT
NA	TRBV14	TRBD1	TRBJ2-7	CASSPGTGFDEQYF	TGTGCCAGCAGCCCCGGGACAGGTTTTGACGAGCAGTACTTC
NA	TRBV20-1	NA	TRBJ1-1	CSASSRGAAFF	TGCAGTGCTAGTAGCCGGGGTGCGGCTTTCTTT
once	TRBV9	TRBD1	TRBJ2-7	CASSVSIRTGDEQYF	TGTGCCAGCAGCGTATCAATTAGGACAGGGGACGAGCAGTACTTC
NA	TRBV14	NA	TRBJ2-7	CASSPRGGGGKNEQYF	TGTGCCAGCAGCCCCAGAGGAGGGGGCGGAAAAAACGAGCAGTACTTC
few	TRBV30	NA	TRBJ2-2	CAWSSQLSAGELFF	TGTGCCTGGAGTAGTCAGCTGAGCGCCGGGGAGCTGTTTTTT
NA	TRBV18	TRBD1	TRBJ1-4	CASSPDGQGGEKLFF	TGTGCCAGCTCACCGGATGGACAGGGAGGTGAAAAACTGTTTTTT
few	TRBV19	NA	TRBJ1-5	CASSIERETPWPQHF	TGTGCCAGTAGTATCGAAAGGGAGACCCCCTGGCCCCAGCATTTT
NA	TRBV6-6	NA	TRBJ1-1	CASRVLQGNTEAFF	TGTGCCAGCAGGGTACTACAGGGTAACACTGAAGCTTTCTTT
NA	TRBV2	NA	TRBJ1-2	CASSEESGYGYTF	TGTGCCAGCAGTGAAGAGTCCGGTTATGGCTACACCTTC
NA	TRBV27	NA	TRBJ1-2	CASTPGVGYGYTF	TGTGCCAGCACCCCCGGGGTGGGCTATGGCTACACCTTC
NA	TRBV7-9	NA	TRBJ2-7	CASSRSGRNYEQYF	TGTGCCAGCAGCCGATCAGGGCGTAATTACGAGCAGTACTTC
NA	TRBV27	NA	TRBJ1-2	CASSSYPDLYGYTF	TGTGCCAGCAGTTCCTACCCCGACTTGTACGGCTACACCTTC
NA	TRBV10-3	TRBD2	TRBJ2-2	CAISESSGGAAGELFF	TGTGCCATCAGTGAGTCGAGCGGGGGGGCTGCCGGGGAGCTGTTTTTT